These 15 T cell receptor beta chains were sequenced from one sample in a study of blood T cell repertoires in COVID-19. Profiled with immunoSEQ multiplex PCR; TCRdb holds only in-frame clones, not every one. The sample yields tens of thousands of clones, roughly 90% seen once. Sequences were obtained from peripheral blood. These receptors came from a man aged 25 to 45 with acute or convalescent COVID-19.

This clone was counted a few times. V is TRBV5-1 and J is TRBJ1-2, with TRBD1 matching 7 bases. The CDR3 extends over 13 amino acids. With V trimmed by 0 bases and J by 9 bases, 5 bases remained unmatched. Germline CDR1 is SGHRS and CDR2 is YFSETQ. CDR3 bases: TGCGCCAGCAGCTTGGCGACAGGGAATAGCTACACCTTC. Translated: CASSLATGNSYTF.

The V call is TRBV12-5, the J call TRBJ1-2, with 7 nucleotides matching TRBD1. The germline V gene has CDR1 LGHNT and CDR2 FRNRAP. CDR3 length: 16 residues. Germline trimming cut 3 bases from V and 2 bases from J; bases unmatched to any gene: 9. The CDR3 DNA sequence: TGTGCTAGTGGTTTTCTCTACAGGGGTGGAAACTATGGCTACACCTTC. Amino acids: CASGFLYRGGNYGYTF.

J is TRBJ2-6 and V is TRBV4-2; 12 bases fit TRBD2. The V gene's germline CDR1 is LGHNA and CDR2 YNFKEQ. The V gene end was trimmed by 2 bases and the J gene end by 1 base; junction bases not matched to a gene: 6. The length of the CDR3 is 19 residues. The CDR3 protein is CASSQRLAGEGSGANVLTF. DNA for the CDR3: TGTGCCAGCAGCCAACGACTAGCGGGAGAAGGGTCTGGGGCCAACGTCCTGACTTTC.

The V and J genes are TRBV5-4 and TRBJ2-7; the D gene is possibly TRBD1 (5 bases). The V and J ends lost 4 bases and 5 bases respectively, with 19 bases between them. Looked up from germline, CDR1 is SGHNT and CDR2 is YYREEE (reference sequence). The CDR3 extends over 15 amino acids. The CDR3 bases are TGTGCCAGCAGCCCGGCCAAGGGGTTTTCGGACGAGCAGTACTTC. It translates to CASSPAKGFSDEQYF.

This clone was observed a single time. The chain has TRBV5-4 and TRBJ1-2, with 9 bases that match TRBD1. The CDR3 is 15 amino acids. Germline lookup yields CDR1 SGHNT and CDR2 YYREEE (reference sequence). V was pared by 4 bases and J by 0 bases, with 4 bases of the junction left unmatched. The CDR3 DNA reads TGTGCCAGCAGCCTAGGACAGGGGACTAACTATGGCTACACCTTC. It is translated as CASSLGQGTNYGYTF. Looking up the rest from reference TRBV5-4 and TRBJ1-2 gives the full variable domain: ETGVTQSPTHLIKTRGQQVTLRCSSQSGHNTVSWYQQALGQGPQFIFQYYREEENGRGNFPPRFSGLQFPNYSSELNVNALELDDSALYLCASSLGQGTNYGYTFGSGTRLTVV.

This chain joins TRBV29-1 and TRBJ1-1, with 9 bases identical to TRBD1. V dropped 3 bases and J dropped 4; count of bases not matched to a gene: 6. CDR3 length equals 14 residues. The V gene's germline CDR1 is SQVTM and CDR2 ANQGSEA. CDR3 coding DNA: TGCAGCGTTGACCTAGCGACAGGGGGCACTGAAGCTTTCTTT. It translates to CSVDLATGGTEAFF.

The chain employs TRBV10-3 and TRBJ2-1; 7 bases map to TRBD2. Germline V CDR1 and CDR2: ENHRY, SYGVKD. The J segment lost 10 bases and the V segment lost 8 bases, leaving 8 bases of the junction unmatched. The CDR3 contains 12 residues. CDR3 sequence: CAIGQGLREQFF. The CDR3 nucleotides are TGTGCCATCGGGCAGGGACTACGAGAGCAGTTCTTC.

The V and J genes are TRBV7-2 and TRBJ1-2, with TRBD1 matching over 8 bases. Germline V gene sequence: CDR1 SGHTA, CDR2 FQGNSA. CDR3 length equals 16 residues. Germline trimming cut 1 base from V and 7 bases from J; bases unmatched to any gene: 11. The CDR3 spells CASSLDPGQGSLGYTF. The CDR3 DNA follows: TGTGCCAGCAGCTTAGATCCCGGACAGGGAAGTCTTGGCTACACCTTC.

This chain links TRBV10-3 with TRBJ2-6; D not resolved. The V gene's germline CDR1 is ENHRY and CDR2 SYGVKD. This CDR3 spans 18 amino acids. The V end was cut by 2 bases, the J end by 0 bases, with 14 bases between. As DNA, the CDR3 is TGTGCCATCAGTGAGAAGACTCTTAGCCGCTCTGGGGCCAACGTCCTGACTTTC. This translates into CAISEKTLSRSGANVLTF.

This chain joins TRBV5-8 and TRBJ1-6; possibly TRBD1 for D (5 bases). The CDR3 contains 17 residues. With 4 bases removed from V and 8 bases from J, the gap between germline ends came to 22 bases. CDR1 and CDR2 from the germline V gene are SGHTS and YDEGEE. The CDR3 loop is CASSPPGDGTLYSPLHF. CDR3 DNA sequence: TGTGCCAGCAGCCCCCCGGGGGACGGTACTTTATATTCACCCCTCCACTTT.

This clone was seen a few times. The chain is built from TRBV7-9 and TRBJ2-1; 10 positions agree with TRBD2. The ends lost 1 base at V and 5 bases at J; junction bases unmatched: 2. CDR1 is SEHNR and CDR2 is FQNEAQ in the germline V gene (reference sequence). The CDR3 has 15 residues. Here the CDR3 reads CASSLGSGRNNEQFF. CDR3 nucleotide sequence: TGTGCCAGCAGCTTAGGTAGCGGGAGGAACAATGAGCAGTTCTTC.

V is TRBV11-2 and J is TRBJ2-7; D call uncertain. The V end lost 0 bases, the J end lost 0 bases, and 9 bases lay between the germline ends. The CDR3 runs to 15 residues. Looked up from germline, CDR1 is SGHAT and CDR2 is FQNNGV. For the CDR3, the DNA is TGTGCCAGCAGCTTAGAACGCATCAGCTCCTACGAGCAGTACTTC. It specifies CASSLERISSYEQYF. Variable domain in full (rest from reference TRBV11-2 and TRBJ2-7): EAGVAQSPRYKIIEKRQSVAFWCNPISGHATLYWYQQILGQGPKLLIQFQNNGVVDDSQLPKDRFSAERLKGVDSTLKIQPAKLEDSAVYLCASSLERISSYEQYFGPGTRLTVT.

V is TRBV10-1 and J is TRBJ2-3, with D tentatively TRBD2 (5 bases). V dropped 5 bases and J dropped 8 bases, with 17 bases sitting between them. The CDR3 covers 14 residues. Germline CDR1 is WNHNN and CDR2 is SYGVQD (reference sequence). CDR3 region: CASSKIKTSGTQYF. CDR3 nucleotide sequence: TGCGCCAGCAGTAAGATTAAAACAAGCGGTACGCAGTATTTT.

CDR3 sequence: CASSLGVEYQETQYF. The CDR3 bases are TGTGCCAGCAGCTTAGGGGTGGAGTACCAAGAGACCCAGTACTTC. The V call is TRBV11-2, the J call TRBJ2-5; D is unresolved. Trimming stripped 1 base from V and 0 bases from J, with 9 bases between. The CDR3 extends over 15 amino acids. In germline, CDR1 is SGHAT, CDR2 FQNNGV.

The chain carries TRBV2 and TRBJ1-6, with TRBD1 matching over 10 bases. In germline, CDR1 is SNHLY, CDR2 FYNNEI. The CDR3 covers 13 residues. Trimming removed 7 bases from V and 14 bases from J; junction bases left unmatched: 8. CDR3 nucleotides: TGTGCCAGCAATCCCGGGACAGGGGTCACCCTCCACTTT. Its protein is CASNPGTGVTLHF.